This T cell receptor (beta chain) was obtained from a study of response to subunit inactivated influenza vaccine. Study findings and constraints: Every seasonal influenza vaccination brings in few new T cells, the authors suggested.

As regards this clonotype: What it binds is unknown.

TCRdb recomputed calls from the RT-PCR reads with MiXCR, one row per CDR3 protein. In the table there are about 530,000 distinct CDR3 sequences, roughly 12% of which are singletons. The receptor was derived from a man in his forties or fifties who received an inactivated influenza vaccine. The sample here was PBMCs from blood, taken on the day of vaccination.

CDR3 in DNA: TGTGCCAGCAGTTACTCGATGTTGGGGAACTATGGCTACACCTTC. The encoded protein is CASSYSMLGNYGYTF. The chain employs TRBV6-5 and TRBJ1-2; D gene uncertain. This CDR3 is built from 15 residues. Germline-derived CDR1 and CDR2 are MNHEY and SVGAGI. V shed 0 bases and J shed 2 bases, with 10 bases lying between them.